This T cell receptor (beta chain) is drawn from a study of T cells in Graves' hyperthyroidism and ophthalmopathy. Study summary: Initial diagnosis, before any treatment, was when peripheral blood was collected.

Hyperthyroidism had been newly diagnosed in patients aged 18 to 65, and its duration was under 2 months. Study-wide findings and caveats: Blood shared most expanded thyroid clonotypes above 0.001.

This CDR3 contains 13 residues. Germline CDR1 reads MNHNS; CDR2 reads SASEGT. V lost 4 bases to trimming and J lost 3 bases, with 9 bases between them. The table lists this clonotype with many counts. Its antigen is unidentified. Amplified TCR beta CDR3 regions came from RNA transcripts. Carried out on the TCR CDR3, a first-round RT-PCR used the HTBI primer set. TCRdb itself ran the multiplex PCR reads through MiXCR, one entry per CDR3 protein. This table holds almost 600,000 distinct CDR3 sequences, over 11% found once. This clonotype was obtained from a woman aged 25 to 39 with Graves' hyperthyroidism that later progressed to Graves' ophthalmopathy. Sequences were obtained from blood. The chain links TRBV6-1 to TRBJ1-1; D unresolved. The CDR3 region is CASSVWLDTEAFF. CDR3 DNA: TGTGCCAGCAGTGTGTGGCTCGACACTGAAGCTTTCTTT.